The 7 T cell receptor beta chains below come from one sample, sequenced in a study of T cell responses to AZD1222 COVID-19 vaccine. Some clones are missing from TCRdb's copy, which holds only in-frame ones; the method was immunoSEQ multiplex PCR. The repertoire has some 140,000 clones, around 89% of them found once; the top ten carry approximately 9.4%. Sequences were derived from peripheral blood, sampled 28 days after the second AZD1222 dose. These receptors were taken from an adult who received the AZD1222 COVID-19 vaccine.

This chain joins TRBV6-5 and TRBJ1-1; no reliable D call. This CDR3 has 15 residues. Trimming stripped 7 bases from V and 4 bases from J, with 19 bases between. In germline, CDR1 is MNHEY, CDR2 SVGAGI. Written as DNA, the CDR3 is TGTGCCAGCATTGCGGGCCCACAGCGGGGCACTGAAGCTTTCTTT. Encoded protein: CASIAGPQRGTEAFF.

CDR3 nucleotide sequence: TGTGCCAGCAGTTACCAGGAACCCAGAGTCACTGAAGCTTTCTTT. The encoded protein is CASSYQEPRVTEAFF. The chain carries TRBV6-5 and TRBJ1-1; D remains ambiguous. V was trimmed by 2 bases and J by 4 bases, leaving 14 bases between them. Germline assignment: CDR1 MNHEY and CDR2 SVGAGI. This CDR3 region has 15 residues.

This clone was counted a few times. The chain combines TRBV2 with TRBJ1-5; possible D gene TRBD1, 6 bases. Germline V CDR1 and CDR2: SNHLY, FYNNEI. The CDR3 consists of 14 residues. V lost 6 bases and J lost 6, with 15 bases in between. CDR3 sequence reads: CASRQGGLSQPQHF. The CDR3 nucleotides are TGTGCCAGCAGACAGGGAGGGTTGAGTCAGCCCCAGCATTTT.

The CDR3 DNA is TGTGCCAGCAGGAGCGGGACAGGGCTCACGCCTGAAGCTTTCTTT. This codes for CASRSGTGLTPEAFF. The chain uses TRBV27 and TRBJ1-1; 9 nucleotides align to TRBD1. Trimming cost V 6 bases and J 6 bases; bases outside gene matches: 11. The CDR3 totals 15 residues. CDR1 is MNHEY and CDR2 is SMNVEV in the germline V gene (reference sequence).

The chain uses TRBV5-1 and TRBJ1-1; no definite D call. The V and J ends lost 5 bases and 0 bases respectively, with 11 bases between them. Germline CDR1 reads SGHRS; CDR2 reads YFSETQ. This CDR3 is 14 amino acids long. Here the CDR3 reads CASRGGPMNTEAFF. CDR3 bases: TGCGCCAGCAGGGGTGGACCGATGAACACTGAAGCTTTCTTT.

The chain is built from TRBV7-9 and TRBJ1-3; no clear D gene. Trimming took 5 bases from V and 7 from J, leaving 18 bases between them. The germline V gene encodes CDR1 SEHNR and CDR2 FQNEAQ (reference sequence). The CDR3 totals 15 residues. DNA for the CDR3: TGTGCCAGCAGCCCTCGCGGGGAGTTAAGTAACACCATATATTTT. Amino acid sequence: CASSPRGELSNTIYF.

The chain carries TRBV5-6 and TRBJ2-7; D is undetermined. Germline assignment: CDR1 SGHDT and CDR2 YYEEEE. Trimming took off 1 base at V and 0 bases at J, with 2 bases between the two ends. The CDR3 loop spans 12 amino acids. CDR3 residues: CASSLLSYEQYF. The CDR3 DNA is TGTGCCAGCAGCTTGCTCTCCTACGAGCAGTACTTC.